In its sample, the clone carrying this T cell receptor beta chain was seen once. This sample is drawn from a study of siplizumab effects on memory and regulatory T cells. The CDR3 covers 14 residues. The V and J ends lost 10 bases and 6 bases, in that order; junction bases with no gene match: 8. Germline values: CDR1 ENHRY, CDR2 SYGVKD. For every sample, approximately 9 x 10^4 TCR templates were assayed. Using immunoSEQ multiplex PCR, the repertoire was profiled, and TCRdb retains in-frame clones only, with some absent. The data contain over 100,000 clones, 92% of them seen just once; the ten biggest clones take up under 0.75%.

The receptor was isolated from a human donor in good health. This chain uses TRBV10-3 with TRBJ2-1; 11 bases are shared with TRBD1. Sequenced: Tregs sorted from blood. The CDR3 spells CANSPGTGGNEQFF. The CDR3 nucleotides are TGTGCCAACTCCCCCGGGACAGGGGGCAATGAGCAGTTCTTC.